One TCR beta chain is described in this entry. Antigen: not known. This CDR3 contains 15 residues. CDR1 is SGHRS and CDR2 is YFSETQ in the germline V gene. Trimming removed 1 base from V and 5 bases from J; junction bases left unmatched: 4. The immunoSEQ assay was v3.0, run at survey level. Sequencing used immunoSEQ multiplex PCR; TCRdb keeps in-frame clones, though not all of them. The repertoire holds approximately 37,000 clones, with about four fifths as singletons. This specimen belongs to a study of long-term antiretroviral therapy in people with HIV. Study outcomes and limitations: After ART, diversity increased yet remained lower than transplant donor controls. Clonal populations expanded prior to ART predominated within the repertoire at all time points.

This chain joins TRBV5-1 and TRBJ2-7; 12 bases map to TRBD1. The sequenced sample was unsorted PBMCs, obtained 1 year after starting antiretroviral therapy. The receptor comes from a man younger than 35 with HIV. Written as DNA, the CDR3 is TGCGCCAGCAGCTTGAAGGGACAGGGGGCGGACGAGCAGTACTTC. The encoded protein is CASSLKGQGADEQYF.